The rows below give T cell receptor beta chains drawn from one sample of a study of control samples from healthy donors and cancer patients. Generated by immunoSEQ multiplex PCR, the TCRdb table keeps only in-frame clones and is missing some. Of about 250,000 clones listed, almost 85% are singletons. Sequenced: PBMCs. The source is an older woman with lung cancer. Each CDR3 is given without its conserved first and last residue. A D gene is named only where the DNA matches it firmly. The size field is filled for only some rows; it gives once, few, many or a size class.

V gene	J gene	CDR3 length	D gene	clone size	CDR3 protein
TRBV5-6	TRBJ2-7	11	NA	NA	ASSFGTSYEQY
TRBV5-1	TRBJ2-7	12	TRBD1	once	ASSLGGQGGEQY
TRBV6-5	TRBJ2-5	11	TRBD1	once	ASSLGQGGTQY
TRBV3-1/TRBV3-2	TRBJ1-1	15	NA	NA	ASSQTPLGGVSTEAF
TRBV3-1/TRBV3-2	TRBJ2-7	12	NA	few	ASSHRDGSYEQY
TRBV12-3/TRBV12-4	TRBJ2-2	11	TRBD1	NA	AGRQGFTGELF
TRBV29-1	TRBJ1-2	12	TRBD1	few	SVEQSRGRNGYT
TRBV9	TRBJ2-5	15	TRBD2	NA	ASSVGVGSGPQETQY
TRBV10-3	TRBJ2-1	10	NA	NA	AISEFGNEQF
TRBV6-1	TRBJ1-4	12	NA	NA	ASSERAGGEKLF
TRBV6-5	TRBJ2-7	12	NA	NA	ASTPSWGTGEQY
TRBV6-2/TRBV6-3	TRBJ1-5	13	TRBD1	NA	ASSNRGGTNQPQH
TRBV6-6	TRBJ2-3	12	NA	NA	ASSLGQFTDTQY
TRBV10-3	TRBJ1-2	13	NA	few	AISESIAVNYGYT
TRBV4-1	TRBJ2-1	12	TRBD2	NA	ASSQDTRTSAQF
TRBV10-3	TRBJ2-7	13	TRBD1	NA	AITDAPGGRDEQY
TRBV6-6	TRBJ1-3	13	NA	NA	ASSRTRSSGNTIY
TRBV30	TRBJ1-6	10	NA	NA	AWTSVNSPLH
TRBV3-1/TRBV3-2	TRBJ1-6	12	NA	NA	ASSQSRGDSPLH
TRBV5-1	TRBJ1-5	12	TRBD1	once	ASSSTGGTQPQH
TRBV9	TRBJ1-6	12	TRBD1	NA	ASSVGQVTSPLH
TRBV2	TRBJ2-7	16	TRBD2	few	ASSLGLAGGRSSYEQY
TRBV2	TRBJ1-5	11	NA	NA	ASNRELGQPQH
TRBV5-4	TRBJ2-2	14	TRBD1	NA	ASSFDRGRKSGELL
TRBV12-5	TRBJ2-3	11	TRBD2	NA	ASRGGNADTQY
TRBV9	TRBJ2-3	14	NA	NA	ASSPRGGLGTDTQY
TRBV5-1	TRBJ2-5	11	NA	few	ASSLSPQETQY
TRBV2	TRBJ1-5	11	NA	NA	ASREWSNQPQH
TRBV6-4	TRBJ2-1	10	TRBD2	NA	ASGASGPLDF
TRBV6-1	TRBJ1-5	15	TRBD1	once	ASSGGRGRELGQPQH
TRBV5-1	TRBJ1-2	12	NA	NA	ASSSQDQFYGYT
TRBV15	TRBJ1-1	11	NA	NA	ATSRDQETEAF
TRBV10-3	TRBJ2-2	13	TRBD1	NA	AISNQGANTGELF
TRBV2	TRBJ2-5	12	NA	NA	ASAIAGEWETQY
TRBV16	TRBJ1-6	14	NA	few	ASSQLVSLYNSPLH
TRBV7-2	TRBJ2-1	15	TRBD2	NA	ASSPDSSGSSYNEQF
TRBV5-4	TRBJ2-1	13	TRBD1	NA	ASSDGTVGLDEQF
TRBV4-1	TRBJ2-2	14	TRBD1	NA	ASSLLDRAPDGELF
TRBV6-6	TRBJ2-3	11	TRBD1	NA	ASKARGTDTQY
TRBV5-8	TRBJ2-3	12	TRBD2	NA	ASSPGLVVDTQY
TRBV5-1	TRBJ2-3	13	TRBD2	NA	ASSRTSGASDTQY
TRBV28	TRBJ2-5	12	NA	NA	ASSPRGAEETQY
TRBV5-6	TRBJ2-2	11	NA	NA	ASSFLQPGELF
TRBV18	TRBJ1-1	11	NA	NA	ASSPYRDTEAF
TRBV28	TRBJ2-7	13	NA	once	ASSPPDWSAYEQY
TRBV10-1	TRBJ2-1	12	NA	few	ASSESPMDNEQF
TRBV28	TRBJ1-1	11	NA	NA	ASRRGINTEAF
TRBV6-5	TRBJ2-5	13	NA	NA	ASSYSRGSRETQY
TRBV9	TRBJ2-1	12	NA	NA	ASSPRVGGNEQF
TRBV11-1	TRBJ2-2	12	NA	NA	ASSPLANTGELF
TRBV13	TRBJ1-3	14	NA	NA	ASGKFGPFSGNTIY
TRBV12-5	TRBJ1-2	15	NA	NA	ASGPPSTHEANYGYT
TRBV3-1/TRBV3-2	TRBJ1-2	13	NA	NA	ASSQDNLPGDGYT
TRBV29-1	TRBJ1-1	12	TRBD1	NA	SVEGDRRGIEAF
TRBV29-1	TRBJ1-2	9	TRBD1	NA	SAGGPYGYT
TRBV3-1/TRBV3-2	TRBJ1-2	12	NA	NA	ASSHGGVNYGYT
TRBV4-2	TRBJ2-1	15	TRBD2	few	ASSPASGGGSYNEQF
TRBV11-2	TRBJ1-6	13	NA	NA	ASSLSGGASSPLH